The text below deals with one TCR beta chain. This entry is derived from a study of control samples from healthy donors and cancer patients. The protocol was immunoSEQ multiplex PCR, while the TCRdb copy is restricted to in-frame clones and leaves out a portion. The table lists 150,000 to 180,000 clones, approximately 94% of them singletons, with approximately 5.7% in the top ten. Germline V gene sequence: CDR1 DFQATT, CDR2 SNEGSKA (reference sequence). This CDR3 contains 11 residues. Trimming took off 6 bases at V and 6 bases at J, with 9 bases between the two ends. This receptor was obtained from a man in his forties or fifties in good health. Sequenced input: blood. The rearrangement uses TRBV20-1 and TRBJ2-1; D ambiguous. The CDR3 coding sequence is TGCAGTGCCTCGATCTCCAATGAGCAGTTCTTC. Protein sequence: CSASISNEQFF.